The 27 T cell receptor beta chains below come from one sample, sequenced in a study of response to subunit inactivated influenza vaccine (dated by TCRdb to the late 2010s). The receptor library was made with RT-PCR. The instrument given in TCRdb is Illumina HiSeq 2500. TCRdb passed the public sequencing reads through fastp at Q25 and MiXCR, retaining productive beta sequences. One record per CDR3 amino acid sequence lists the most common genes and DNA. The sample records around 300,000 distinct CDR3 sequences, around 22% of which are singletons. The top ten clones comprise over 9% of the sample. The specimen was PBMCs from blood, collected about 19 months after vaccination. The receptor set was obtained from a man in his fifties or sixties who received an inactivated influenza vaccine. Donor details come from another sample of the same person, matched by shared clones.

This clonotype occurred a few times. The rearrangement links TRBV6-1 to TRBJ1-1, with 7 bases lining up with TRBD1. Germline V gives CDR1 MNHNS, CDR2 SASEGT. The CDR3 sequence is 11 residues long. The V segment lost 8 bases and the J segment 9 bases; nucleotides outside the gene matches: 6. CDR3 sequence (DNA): TGTGCCAGCGGAGAGGGGGCAAAAGCTTTCTTT. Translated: CASGEGAKAFF.

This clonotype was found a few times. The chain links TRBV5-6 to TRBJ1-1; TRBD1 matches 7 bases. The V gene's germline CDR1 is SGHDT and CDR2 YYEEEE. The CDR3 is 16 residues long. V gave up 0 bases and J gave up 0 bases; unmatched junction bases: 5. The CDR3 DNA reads TGTGCCAGCAGCTTGGAAAGGGGGCGACTGAACACTGAAGCTTTCTTT. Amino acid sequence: CASSLERGRLNTEAFF.

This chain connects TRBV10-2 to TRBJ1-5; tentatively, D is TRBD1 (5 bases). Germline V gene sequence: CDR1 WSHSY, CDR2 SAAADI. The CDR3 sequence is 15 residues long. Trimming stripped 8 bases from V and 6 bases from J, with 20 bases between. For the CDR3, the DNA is TGCGCCAGCTCGCCGGACCACGCAGGGTTTCAGCCCCAGCATTTT. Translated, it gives CASSPDHAGFQPQHF.

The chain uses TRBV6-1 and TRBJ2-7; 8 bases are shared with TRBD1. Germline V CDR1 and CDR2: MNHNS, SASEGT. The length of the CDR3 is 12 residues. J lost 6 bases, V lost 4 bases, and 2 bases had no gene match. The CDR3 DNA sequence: TGTGCCAGCAGTGGACAGGGGATCGAGCAGTACTTC. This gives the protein CASSGQGIEQYF.

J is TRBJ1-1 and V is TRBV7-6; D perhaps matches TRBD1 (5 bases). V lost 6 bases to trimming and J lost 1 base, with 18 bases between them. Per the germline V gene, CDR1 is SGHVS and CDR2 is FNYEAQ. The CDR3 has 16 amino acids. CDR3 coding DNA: TGTGCCAGCAGGCCTTCTCCGGGACGCAGGAACACTGAAGCTTTCTTT. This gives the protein CASRPSPGRRNTEAFF.

CDR3 bases: TGTGCCAGCAGCTTAGTCCCCGGACAGACTGAAGCTTTCTTT. Residues: CASSLVPGQTEAFF. V usage is TRBV11-2 and J usage is TRBJ1-1; maybe TRBD1 (6 bases). From germline, CDR1 is SGHAT and CDR2 FQNNGV. CDR3 length: 14 amino acids. Deletions cut 1 base from V and 5 bases from J, with 11 bases between.

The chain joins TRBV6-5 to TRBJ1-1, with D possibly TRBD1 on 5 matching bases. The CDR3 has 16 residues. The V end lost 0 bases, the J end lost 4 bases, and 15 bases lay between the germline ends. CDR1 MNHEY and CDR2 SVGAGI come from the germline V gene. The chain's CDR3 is CASSYSPGGMITEAFF. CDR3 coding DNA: TGTGCCAGCAGTTACTCCCCGGGGGGGATGATCACTGAAGCTTTCTTT.

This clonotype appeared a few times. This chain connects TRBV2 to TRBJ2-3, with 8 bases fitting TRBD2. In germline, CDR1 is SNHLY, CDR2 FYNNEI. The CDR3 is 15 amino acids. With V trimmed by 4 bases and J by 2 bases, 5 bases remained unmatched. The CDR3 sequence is CASSVLLADTDTQYF. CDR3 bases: TGTGCCAGCAGTGTATTACTAGCGGACACAGATACGCAGTATTTT.

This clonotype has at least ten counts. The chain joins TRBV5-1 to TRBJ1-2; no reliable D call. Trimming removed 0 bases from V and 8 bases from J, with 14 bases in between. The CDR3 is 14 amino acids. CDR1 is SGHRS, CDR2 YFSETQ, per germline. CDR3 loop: CASSLVTWDHGYTF. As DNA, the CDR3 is TGCGCCAGCAGCTTGGTTACATGGGATCACGGCTACACCTTC.

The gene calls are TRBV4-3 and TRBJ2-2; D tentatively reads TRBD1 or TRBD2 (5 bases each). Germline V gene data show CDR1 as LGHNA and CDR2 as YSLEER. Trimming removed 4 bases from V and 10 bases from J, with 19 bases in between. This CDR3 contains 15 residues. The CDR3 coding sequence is TGCGCCAGCAGCCTTACTACGGGACCGCGCGCGGAGCTGTTTTTT. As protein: CASSLTTGPRAELFF.

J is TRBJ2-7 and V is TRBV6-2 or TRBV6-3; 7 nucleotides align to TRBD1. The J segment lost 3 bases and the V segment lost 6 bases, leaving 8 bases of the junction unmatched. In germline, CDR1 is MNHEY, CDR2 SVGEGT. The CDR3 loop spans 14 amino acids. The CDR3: CASRQGVIDYEQYF. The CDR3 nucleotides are TGTGCCAGCAGGCAGGGGGTCATCGACTACGAGCAGTACTTC.

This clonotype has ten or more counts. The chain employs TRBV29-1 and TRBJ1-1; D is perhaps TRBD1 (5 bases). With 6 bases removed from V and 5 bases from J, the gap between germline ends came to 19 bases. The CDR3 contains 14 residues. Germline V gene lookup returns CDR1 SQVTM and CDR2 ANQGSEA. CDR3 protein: CSVTQGTRGTEAFF. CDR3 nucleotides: TGCAGCGTGACCCAGGGAACTCGAGGGACTGAAGCTTTCTTT.

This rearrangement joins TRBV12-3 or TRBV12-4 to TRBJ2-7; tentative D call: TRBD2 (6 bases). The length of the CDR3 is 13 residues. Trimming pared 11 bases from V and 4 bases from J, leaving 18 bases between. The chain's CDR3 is CASAGIGAYEQYF. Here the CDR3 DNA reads TGTGCCTCAGCGGGCATCGGGGCATACGAGCAGTACTTC.

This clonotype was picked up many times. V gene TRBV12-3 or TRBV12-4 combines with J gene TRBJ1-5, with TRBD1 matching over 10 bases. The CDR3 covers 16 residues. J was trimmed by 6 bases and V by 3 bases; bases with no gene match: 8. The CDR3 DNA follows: TGTGCCAGCAGTTTTTTAGGACAGGGGGTAGGTCAGCCCCAGCATTTT. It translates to CASSFLGQGVGQPQHF.

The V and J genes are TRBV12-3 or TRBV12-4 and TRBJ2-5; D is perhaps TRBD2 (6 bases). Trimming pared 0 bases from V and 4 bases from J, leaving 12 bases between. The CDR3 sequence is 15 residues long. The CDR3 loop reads CASSLALADRETQYF. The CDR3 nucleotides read TGTGCCAGCAGTTTAGCACTAGCAGACAGAGAGACCCAGTACTTC.

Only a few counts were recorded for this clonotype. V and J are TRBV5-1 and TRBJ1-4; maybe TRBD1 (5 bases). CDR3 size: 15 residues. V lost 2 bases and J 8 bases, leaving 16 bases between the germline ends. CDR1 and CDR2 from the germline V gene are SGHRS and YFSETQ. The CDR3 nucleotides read TGCGCCAGCAGCTTAGACGGGGCTCTCGGGGAAAAACTGTTTTTT. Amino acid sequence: CASSLDGALGEKLFF.

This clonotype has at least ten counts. The CDR3 loop is CASSDTEAFF. The CDR3 bases are TGTGCCAGCAGTGATACTGAAGCTTTCTTT. The V gene is TRBV6-1, the J gene TRBJ1-1; D is uncertain. This CDR3 has 10 amino acids. Germline values: CDR1 MNHNS, CDR2 SASEGT. V gave up 3 bases and J gave up 5 bases, with 1 base separating them.

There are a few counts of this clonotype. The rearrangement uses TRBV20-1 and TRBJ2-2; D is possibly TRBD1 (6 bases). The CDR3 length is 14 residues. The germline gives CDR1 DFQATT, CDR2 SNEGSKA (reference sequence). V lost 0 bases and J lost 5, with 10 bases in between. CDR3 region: CSARETQGTGELFF. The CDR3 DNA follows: TGCAGTGCTAGAGAGACGCAGGGGACCGGGGAGCTGTTTTTT.

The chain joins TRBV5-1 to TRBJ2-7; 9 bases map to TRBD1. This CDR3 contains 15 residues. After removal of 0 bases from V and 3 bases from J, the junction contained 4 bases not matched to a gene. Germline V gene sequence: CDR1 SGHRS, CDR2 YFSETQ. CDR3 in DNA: TGCGCCAGCAGCTTGGCCAGGGGACAGGGCTACGAGCAGTACTTC. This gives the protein CASSLARGQGYEQYF.

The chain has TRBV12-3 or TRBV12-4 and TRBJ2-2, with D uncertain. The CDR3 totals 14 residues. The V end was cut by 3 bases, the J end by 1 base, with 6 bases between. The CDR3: CASSFSLNTGELFF. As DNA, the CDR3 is TGTGCCAGCAGTTTCTCGCTGAACACCGGGGAGCTGTTTTTT.

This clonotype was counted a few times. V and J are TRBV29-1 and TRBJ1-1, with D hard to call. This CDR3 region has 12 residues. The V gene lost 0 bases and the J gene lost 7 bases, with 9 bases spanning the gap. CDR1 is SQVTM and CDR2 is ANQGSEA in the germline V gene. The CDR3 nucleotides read TGCAGCGTTGAAGAGGGGTCGGTTGAAGCTTTCTTT. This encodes CSVEEGSVEAFF.

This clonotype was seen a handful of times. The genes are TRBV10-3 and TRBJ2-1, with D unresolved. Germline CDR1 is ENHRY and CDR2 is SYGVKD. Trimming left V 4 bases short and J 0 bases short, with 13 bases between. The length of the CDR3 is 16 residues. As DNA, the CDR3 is TGTGCCATCAGTGGTCAGGAGAAAAGCTCCTACAATGAGCAGTTCTTC. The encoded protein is CAISGQEKSSYNEQFF.

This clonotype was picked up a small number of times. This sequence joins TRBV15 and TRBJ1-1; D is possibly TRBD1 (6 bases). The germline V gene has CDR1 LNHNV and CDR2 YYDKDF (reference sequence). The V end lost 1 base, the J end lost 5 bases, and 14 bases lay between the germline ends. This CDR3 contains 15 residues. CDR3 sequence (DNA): TGTGCCACCAGCAGAGGATCGGGGGGCGGGACTGAAGCTTTCTTT. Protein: CATSRGSGGGTEAFF.

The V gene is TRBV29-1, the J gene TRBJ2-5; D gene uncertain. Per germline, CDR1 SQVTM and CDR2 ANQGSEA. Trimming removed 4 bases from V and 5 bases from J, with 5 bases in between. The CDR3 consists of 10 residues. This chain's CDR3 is CSVGDETQYF. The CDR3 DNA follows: TGCAGCGTTGGTGATGAGACCCAGTACTTC.

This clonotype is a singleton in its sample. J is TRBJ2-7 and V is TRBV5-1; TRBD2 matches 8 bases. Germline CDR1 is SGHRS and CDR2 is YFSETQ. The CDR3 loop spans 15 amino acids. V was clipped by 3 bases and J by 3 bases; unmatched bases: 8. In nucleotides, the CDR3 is TGCGCCAGCAGCTCCGGGACTAGACACATCTACGAGCAGTACTTC. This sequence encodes CASSSGTRHIYEQYF.

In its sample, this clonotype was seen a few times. This CDR3 reads CASSSRLGQGAEAFF. The CDR3 DNA follows: TGTGCCAGCAGCTCGCGCTTGGGACAGGGGGCTGAAGCTTTCTTT. The chain employs TRBV6-2 or TRBV6-3 and TRBJ1-1; 11 bases map to TRBD1. Germline V CDR1 and CDR2: MNHEY, SVGEGT. This CDR3 region has 15 residues. Trimming removed 6 bases from V and 6 bases from J; junction bases left unmatched: 9.

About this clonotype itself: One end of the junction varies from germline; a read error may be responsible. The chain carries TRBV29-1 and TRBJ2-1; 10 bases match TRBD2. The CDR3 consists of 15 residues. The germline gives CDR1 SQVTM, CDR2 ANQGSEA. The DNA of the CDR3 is TGCAGCGTTGTAGGACTAGCGGCCTCCTACAATGAGCAGTTATTC. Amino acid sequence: CSVVGLAASYNEQLF.